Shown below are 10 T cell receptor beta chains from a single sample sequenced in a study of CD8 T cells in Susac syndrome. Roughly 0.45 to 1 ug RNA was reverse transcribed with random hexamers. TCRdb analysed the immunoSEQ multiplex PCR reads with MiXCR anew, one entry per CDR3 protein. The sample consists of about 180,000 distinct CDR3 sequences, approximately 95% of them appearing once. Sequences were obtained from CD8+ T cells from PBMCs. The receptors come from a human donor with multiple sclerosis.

This chain's CDR3 is CASSSGPSGGQETQYF. The DNA of the CDR3 is TGTGCCAGCAGCTCGGGGCCTAGCGGGGGTCAAGAGACCCAGTACTTC. This rearrangement joins TRBV6-1 to TRBJ2-5; TRBD2 aligns across 10 bases. CDR3 length equals 16 residues. Germline loops: CDR1 MNHNS, CDR2 SASEGT. Unmatched junction bases numbered 9, after V lost 6 bases and J lost 2 bases.

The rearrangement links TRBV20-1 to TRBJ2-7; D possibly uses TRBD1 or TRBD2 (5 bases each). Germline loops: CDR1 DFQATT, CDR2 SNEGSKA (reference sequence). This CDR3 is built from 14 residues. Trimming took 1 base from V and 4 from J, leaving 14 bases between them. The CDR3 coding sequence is TGCAGTGCTAGAGGGGCAGAGGGGTGGTACGAGCAGTACTTC. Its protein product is CSARGAEGWYEQYF.

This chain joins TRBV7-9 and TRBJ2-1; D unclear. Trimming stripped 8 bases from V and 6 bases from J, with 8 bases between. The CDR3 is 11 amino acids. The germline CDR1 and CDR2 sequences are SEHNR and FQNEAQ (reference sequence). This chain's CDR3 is CASGVPNEQFF. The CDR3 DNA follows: TGTGCCAGCGGCGTCCCCAATGAGCAGTTCTTC.

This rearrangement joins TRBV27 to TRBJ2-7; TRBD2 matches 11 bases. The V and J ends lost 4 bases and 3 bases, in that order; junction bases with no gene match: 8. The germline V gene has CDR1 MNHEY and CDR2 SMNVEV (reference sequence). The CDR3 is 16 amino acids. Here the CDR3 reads CASSSIGSGRDYEQYF. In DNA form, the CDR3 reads TGTGCCAGCAGTTCGATAGGTAGCGGGAGGGACTACGAGCAGTACTTC.

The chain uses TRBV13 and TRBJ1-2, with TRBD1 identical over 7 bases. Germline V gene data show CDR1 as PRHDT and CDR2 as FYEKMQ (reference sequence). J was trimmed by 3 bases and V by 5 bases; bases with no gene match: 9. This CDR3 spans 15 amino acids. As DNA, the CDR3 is TGTGCCAGCAGCAAACTGCACGACAGGGACTATGGCTACACCTTC. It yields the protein CASSKLHDRDYGYTF.

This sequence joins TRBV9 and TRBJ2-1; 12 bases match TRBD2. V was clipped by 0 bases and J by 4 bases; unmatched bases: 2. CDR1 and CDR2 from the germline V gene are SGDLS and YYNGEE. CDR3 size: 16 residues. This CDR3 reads CASSVGTSGIYNEQFF. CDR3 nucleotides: TGTGCCAGCAGCGTAGGGACTAGCGGGATTTACAATGAGCAGTTCTTC.

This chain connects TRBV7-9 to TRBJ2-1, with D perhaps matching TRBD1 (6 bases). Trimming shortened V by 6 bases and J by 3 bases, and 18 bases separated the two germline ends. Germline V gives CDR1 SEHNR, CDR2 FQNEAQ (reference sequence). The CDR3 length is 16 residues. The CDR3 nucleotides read TGTGCCAGCAGAGCCCCCGAAGGACAGAGCTACAATGAGCAGTTCTTC. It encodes CASRAPEGQSYNEQFF.

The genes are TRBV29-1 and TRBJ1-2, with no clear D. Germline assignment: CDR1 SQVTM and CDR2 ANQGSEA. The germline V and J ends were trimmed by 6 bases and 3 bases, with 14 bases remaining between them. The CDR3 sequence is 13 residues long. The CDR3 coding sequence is TGCAGCGTCCTCCCCGTCGGGGACTATGGCTACACCTTC. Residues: CSVLPVGDYGYTF.

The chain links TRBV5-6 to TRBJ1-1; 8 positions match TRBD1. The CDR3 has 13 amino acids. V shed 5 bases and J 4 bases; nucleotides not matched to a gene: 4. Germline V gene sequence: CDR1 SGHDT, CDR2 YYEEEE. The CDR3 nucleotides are TGTGCCAGCAGAGGACAGGGAATCACTGAAGCTTTCTTT. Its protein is CASRGQGITEAFF.

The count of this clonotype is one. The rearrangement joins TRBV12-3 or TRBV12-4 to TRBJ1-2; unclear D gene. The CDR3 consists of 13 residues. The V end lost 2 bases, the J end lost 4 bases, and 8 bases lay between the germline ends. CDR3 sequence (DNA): TGTGCCAGCAGTTTAAAAGAAACCTATGGCTACACCTTC. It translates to CASSLKETYGYTF.